A selection of T cell receptor beta chains follows, all from one sample in a study of shared clonotypes between healthy human individuals. TCRdb keeps only in-frame clones here, not all; method: immunoSEQ multiplex PCR. The profile shows about 2,200,000 clones, 90% to 95% of them singletons. Specimen: naive CD8+ T cells from PBMCs. The source is a man between 18 and 29 years old in good health. Some clones in this sample may be carry-over from other donors' samples. The CDR3 runs from the conserved cysteine through the conserved F or W. D genes are given only for firm matches. Expanded clones get a size class; other rows say once, few or many, or leave the size out.

V gene	J gene	D gene	clone size	CDR3 DNA	CDR3 protein
TRBV4-1	TRBJ2-7	.	.	TGCGCCAGCAGCCAAGGTCAGGGGAACGACGAGCAGTACTTC	CASSQGQGNDEQYF
TRBV6-6	TRBJ2-7	.	.	TGTGCCAGCAGTTATGAAGGACCCGTCTACGAGCAGTACTTC	CASSYEGPVYEQYF
TRBV29-1	TRBJ1-1	.	.	TGCAGCGTTGTTTCTATGAACACTGAAGCTTTCTTT	CSVVSMNTEAFF
TRBV19	TRBJ2-7	.	.	TGTGCCAGTAGTATAGTCGACGGGGAAAGGCAGTACTTC	CASSIVDGERQYF
TRBV9	TRBJ1-2	.	.	TGTGCCAGCAGCGTACTCGGACAGCCTAACTATGGCTACACCTTC	CASSVLGQPNYGYTF
TRBV14	TRBJ2-2	.	.	TGTGCCAGCAGGGTTATGAACACCGGGGAGCTGTTTTTT	CASRVMNTGELFF
TRBV27	TRBJ2-5	TRBD1	.	TGTGCCAGCAGTTCCCCCGACAGGGATCAGATCAGGACCCAGTACTTC	CASSSPDRDQIRTQYF
TRBV19	TRBJ2-1	TRBD2	once	TGTGCCAGTAGTCCATTTGGCGGGAGCTCCTACAATGAGCAGTTCTTC	CASSPFGGSSYNEQFF
TRBV7-2	TRBJ2-7	.	.	TGTGCCAGCAGCTTTGACAGGCTAGGGAACTCCTACGAGCAGTACTTC	CASSFDRLGNSYEQYF
TRBV28	TRBJ2-1	TRBD2	.	TGTGCCAGCAGTTTAGCCGGGAGGGCCGATGAGCAGTTCTTC	CASSLAGRADEQFF
TRBV7-9	TRBJ2-3	.	.	TGTGCCAGCACCCCCGGGGACGGCGCCAACACAGATACGCAGTATTTT	CASTPGDGANTDTQYF
TRBV4-2	TRBJ2-1	.	.	TGTGCCAGCAGCCAAGATAGGAATGAGCAGTTCTTC	CASSQDRNEQFF
TRBV5-6	TRBJ1-5	.	.	TGTGCCAGCAGCTTCAGGGGTAGCAATCAGCCCCAGCATTTT	CASSFRGSNQPQHF
TRBV25-1	TRBJ1-2	.	.	TGTGCCAGCAGTGAATCAGGGGATTCCGGCTACACCTTC	CASSESGDSGYTF
TRBV27	TRBJ2-3	TRBD2	.	TGTGCCAGCAGTTCCGGACTAGCGGGAGTGGTGGATACGCAGTATTTT	CASSSGLAGVVDTQYF
TRBV25-1	TRBJ2-1	.	.	TGTGCCAGCAGTGAATGGCGGAGCGCCTACAATGAGCAGTTCTTC	CASSEWRSAYNEQFF
TRBV9	TRBJ2-1	.	.	TGTGCCAGCAGCTTGCGCGGGCACCCTGAAATAAAGGATGAGCAGTTCTTC	CASSLRGHPEIKDEQFF
TRBV10-3	TRBJ1-1	.	.	TGTGCCATCAGTGAAGGACCCCTAAGGGGCATGAACACTGAAGCTTTCTTT	CAISEGPLRGMNTEAFF
TRBV2	TRBJ2-7	.	.	TGTGCCAGCAGTGAAGGGGTCCTCTACGAGCAGTACTTC	CASSEGVLYEQYF
TRBV6-1	TRBJ1-5	.	.	TGTGCCAGCAGTGAAGAGAAGTTACTTAGCAATCAGCCCCAGCATTTT	CASSEEKLLSNQPQHF
TRBV9	TRBJ2-5	.	.	TGTGCCAGCAGCGTAGGAGGGGATGGGTCCAAGGAGACCCAGTACTTC	CASSVGGDGSKETQYF
TRBV28	TRBJ2-7	TRBD1	.	TGTGCCAGCAGTTTTCCGGGACAGGGGACATACGAGCAGTACTTC	CASSFPGQGTYEQYF
TRBV6-6	TRBJ1-1	TRBD1	once	TGTGCCAGCACAGGGGGAGGGTTTGGGTCTTTCTTT	CASTGGGFGSFF
TRBV27	TRBJ1-2	.	.	TGTGCCAGCAGAGACGTGACAGGACGTAACTATGGCTACACCTTC	CASRDVTGRNYGYTF
TRBV4-2	TRBJ1-4	TRBD1	.	TGTGCCAGCAGCTTACCCCCGGGACAGGGGGAACGAAATGAAAAACTGTTTTTT	CASSLPPGQGERNEKLFF
TRBV2	TRBJ1-1	.	.	TGTGCCACCTTAGAGGTGGGCACTGAAGCTTTCTTT	CATLEVGTEAFF
TRBV12-1	TRBJ1-2	.	.	TGTGCCAGCAGCTTTCGACCCGATGGCTACACCTTC	CASSFRPDGYTF
TRBV6-5	TRBJ2-5	.	once	TGTGCCAGCAGTTACCGGGGCAGCCAAGAGACCCAGTACTTC	CASSYRGSQETQYF
TRBV5-1	TRBJ2-2	.	.	TGCGCCAGCACTTTGGGGGCGCTTAACACCGGGGAGCTGTTTTTT	CASTLGALNTGELFF
TRBV28	TRBJ2-7	.	.	TGTGCCAGCAGTTCCTCCCTCGAAAGGAACGCCTACGAGCAGTACTTC	CASSSSLERNAYEQYF
TRBV7-2	TRBJ2-2	.	.	TGTGCCAGCAGCCATAACCCCGTGGACTACTTGAACACCGGGGAGCTGTTTTTT	CASSHNPVDYLNTGELFF
TRBV9	TRBJ2-3	TRBD2	.	TGTGCCAGCAGCGTAACCAATTATACAGAGACTAGCGGGAGGATGTATACGCAGTATTTT	CASSVTNYTETSGRMYTQYF
TRBV5-4	TRBJ2-2	.	.	TGTGCCAGCAGCTTGGATCGGGGGAACACCGGGGAGCTGTTTTTT	CASSLDRGNTGELFF
TRBV15	TRBJ1-5	.	once	TGTGCCACCAGCAGAGGGGCAGGGGCACGTCAGCCCCAGCATTTT	CATSRGAGARQPQHF
TRBV5-1	TRBJ2-1	TRBD2	.	TGCGCCAGCAGCTCTCGACTAGCGGGAAGGGATCGCTATGAGCAGTTCTTC	CASSSRLAGRDRYEQFF
TRBV2	TRBJ1-2	.	once	TGTGCCAGCAGTGAAGGCCACAGGGATGACACCTTC	CASSEGHRDDTF
TRBV11-2	TRBJ2-2	.	few	TGTGCCAGCAGCTTAGTATTCGGGGAGCTGTTTTTT	CASSLVFGELFF
TRBV11-2	TRBJ2-2	TRBD1	.	TGTGCCCACCCGGGACAGACGAACACCGGGGAGCTGTTTTTT	CAHPGQTNTGELFF
TRBV10-3	TRBJ2-7	.	.	TGTGCCATCAGTGACGTCGGGTACGAGCAGTACTTC	CAISDVGYEQYF
TRBV27	TRBJ2-7	.	.	TGTGCCAGCAGTTTTGGGACTGGCAGGGAGCAGTACTTC	CASSFGTGREQYF
TRBV4-1	TRBJ1-1	TRBD1	.	TGCGCCAGCCTGGGCCAGGGGGCGAACACTGAAGCTTTCTTT	CASLGQGANTEAFF
TRBV27	TRBJ2-5	.	.	TGTGCCAGCAGGTTGAGGGGGACATCAGAGACCCAGTACTTC	CASRLRGTSETQYF
TRBV5-6	TRBJ1-5	.	.	TGTGCCAGCAGTTCCTCAGGCTTTAGCAATCAGCCCCAGCATTTT	CASSSSGFSNQPQHF
TRBV29-1	TRBJ2-1	.	.	TGCAGCGTCGGAGTATGGGGCCGGGAGCAGTTCTTC	CSVGVWGREQFF
TRBV7-9	TRBJ1-2	.	.	TGTGCCAGCAGCGGTGAGGGGATAATTAACTATGGCTACACCTTC	CASSGEGIINYGYTF
TRBV9	TRBJ2-1	.	.	TGTGCCAGCAGCCCTATGGCGCGCGATGAGCAGTTCTTC	CASSPMARDEQFF
TRBV28	TRBJ2-7	.	.	TGTGCCAGCAGACTCAGGGTTACCGGCTACGAGCAGTACTTC	CASRLRVTGYEQYF
TRBV27	TRBJ2-5	.	.	TGTGCCAGCAGTGTAATTGGGACCCAAGAGACCCAGTACTTC	CASSVIGTQETQYF
TRBV18	TRBJ1-4	TRBD1	once	TGTGCCAGCCTCAGGGGGATTTCGTCTAATGAAAAACTGTTTTTT	CASLRGISSNEKLFF
TRBV27	TRBJ2-7	.	.	TGTGCCAGCAGACCCGGGACCCCTGTCGAGCAGTACTTC	CASRPGTPVEQYF